The 5 T cell receptor beta chains given below trace back to one sample, sequenced in a study of blood T cell repertoires in COVID-19. Method: immunoSEQ multiplex PCR; TCRdb's copy keeps in-frame clones and lacks some. The sample carries about 120,000 clones, about 82% recorded once. Sample: peripheral blood. These receptors were collected from a man in his sixties with active or convalescent COVID-19.

As to this clone: This same CDR3 is encoded by further DNA sequences in the sample. The chain employs TRBV30 and TRBJ1-1, with D unclear. The germline CDR1 and CDR2 sequences are GTSNPN and SVGIG (reference sequence). The CDR3 contains 14 residues. Trimming cost V 0 bases and J 4 bases, with 12 bases left between them. CDR3 sequence (DNA): TGTGCCTGGAGTGTGCCCGGGGTCGTCACTGAAGCTTTCTTT. Amino acid sequence: CAWSVPGVVTEAFF.

V is TRBV19 and J is TRBJ2-7; 14 bases fit TRBD2. Trimming took 4 bases from V and 9 from J; bases not matched to a gene: 8. CDR1 and CDR2 from the germline V gene are LNHDA and SQIVND (reference sequence). This CDR3 has 15 residues. The CDR3 DNA is TGTGCCAGTAGTAGTGGGACTAGCGGGAGTATAGCGCAGTACTTC. It encodes CASSSGTSGSIAQYF.

This clone was recorded once. The V gene is TRBV15, the J gene TRBJ1-2, with 10 bases identical to TRBD1. V was clipped by 3 bases and J by 2 bases; unmatched bases: 3. The germline gives CDR1 LNHNV, CDR2 YYDKDF (reference sequence). There are 15 residues in the CDR3. The CDR3 coding sequence is TGTGCCACCAGCAGGGGGACAGGGGACAACTATGGCTACACCTTC. Amino acids: CATSRGTGDNYGYTF.

The V and J genes are TRBV2 and TRBJ2-2; 7 nucleotides match TRBD1. This CDR3 is 12 amino acids long. J gave up 7 bases and V 6 bases, and 2 bases lay outside the gene matches. From germline, CDR1 is SNHLY and CDR2 FYNNEI. The CDR3 region is CASRQGYGELFF. The CDR3, as DNA: TGTGCCAGCAGACAGGGGTACGGGGAGCTGTTTTTT.

This clone was counted between two and nine times. This sequence joins TRBV5-1 and TRBJ2-1; 7 bases agree with TRBD2. The germline V gene encodes CDR1 SGHRS and CDR2 YFSETQ. The length of the CDR3 is 15 residues. V trimming: 3 bases; J trimming: 7 bases; junction bases outside the gene matches: 10. The CDR3 DNA is TGCGCCAGCAGCTATCAAGGGGCGGGAGAGAATGAGCAGTTCTTC. Translated: CASSYQGAGENEQFF. Full variable domain (missing parts from reference TRBV5-1 and TRBJ2-1): KAGVTQTPRYLIKTRGQQVTLSCSPISGHRSVSWYQQTPGQGLQFLFEYFSETQRNKGNFPGRFSGRQFSNSRSEMNVSTLELGDSALYLCASSYQGAGENEQFFGPGTRLTVL.